This T cell receptor beta chain was sequenced in a study of blood T cell repertoires in COVID-19. Looking at the study overall: Acute and convalescent COVID-19 specimens originated in the United States, Italy and Spain.

As processed by the authors: Reference gene primer amplification in the assay estimated nucleated cell counts. Measured with immunoSEQ multiplex PCR; TCRdb has only the in-frame clones, and not every one. The D gene and trimming were derived from the DNA, and the V and J assignments and clone size from that table. Among 70,000 to 95,000 clones listed, approximately 86% were seen once. The receptor was isolated from a woman aged 70-85 years with active or convalescent COVID-19. Sequencing was done on a sample of peripheral blood.

The CDR3 sequence is CASSPPRWTGENQPQHF. CDR3 in DNA: TGTGCCAGCTCACCACCACGTTGGACAGGGGAAAATCAGCCCCAGCATTTT. The gene calls are TRBV18 and TRBJ1-5, with 9 bases identical to TRBD1. Germline CDR1 and CDR2: KGHSH and LQKENI. This CDR3 has 17 residues. After removal of 0 bases from V and 4 bases from J, the junction contained 7 bases not matched to a gene.